The entry that follows covers one T cell receptor (beta chain) sequence. MiXCR, run by TCRdb on the RT-PCR reads, gives a single entry per CDR3 protein. The sample comprises roughly 540,000 distinct CDR3 sequences, roughly 25% of which are singletons, and 2.5% to 3% rests with the top ten. This record belongs to a study of response to subunit inactivated influenza vaccine. After removal of 4 bases from V and 1 base from J, the junction contained 3 bases not matched to a gene. Germline CDR1 is GTSNPN and CDR2 is SVGIG (reference sequence). The CDR3 runs to 14 residues. These data also formed part of another study, on T cells expressing NK-cell markers. From that paper: A 5'RACE template switching approach incorporating UMIs was used to make TCR beta cDNA. NKG2C+ dominant clonotypes from a handful of donors made up about 1.0-7.5% of CD8+ T cells.

The sequence came from a man aged 50-59 years who received an inactivated influenza vaccine. This specimen was CD4+ T cells sorted from PBMCs, taken about 11 days after vaccination. This chain connects TRBV30 to TRBJ2-5; 10 nucleotides match TRBD1. The chain's CDR3 is CAWTTGGLQETQYF. The CDR3 DNA reads TGTGCCTGGACGACAGGGGGCCTCCAAGAGACCCAGTACTTC. Full variable domain (outside the CDR3, taken from reference TRBV30 and TRBJ2-5): SQTIHQWPATLVQPVGSPLSLECTVEGTSNPNLYWYRQAAGRGLQLLFYSVGIGQISSEVPQNLSASRPQDRQFILSSKKLLLSDSGFYLCAWTTGGLQETQYFGPGTRLLVL.